This T cell receptor (beta chain) was observed in a study of blood T cell repertoires in COVID-19. Study as a whole: There were acute and convalescent COVID-19 samples, and they came from the United States, Italy and Spain. The cDNA or gDNA used as material had been derived from T cells, B-cell-depleted T cells, or PBMCs.

Under the authors' procedure: Counts of nucleated cells, estimated from reference gene primer amplification, were obtained. Repertoires were generated with immunoSEQ multiplex PCR, while TCRdb's copy carries only in-frame clones and drops some. V, J and clone size were drawn from that table, and D and trimming were deduced from the DNA. The sample lists nearly 250,000 clones; approximately 82% were seen once. Sequenced: peripheral blood. The clonotype was recovered from a woman of 80 years or more with acute or convalescent COVID-19.

CDR3 sequence: CASSIRIGTSGRITGELFF. The CDR3 DNA follows: TGTGCCAGTAGTATTCGCATTGGAACTAGCGGGAGAATCACCGGGGAGCTGTTTTTT. The chain couples TRBV19 to TRBJ2-2, with 11 positions matching TRBD2. Germline CDR1 and CDR2: LNHDA and SQIVND (reference sequence). Unmatched junction bases numbered 13, after V lost 3 bases and J lost 4 bases. The CDR3 spans 19 residues.